The 15 T cell receptor beta chains presented below share a single source sample, sequenced in a study of T cells in tuberculosis. TCRdb's copy holds only in-frame clones and misses some; the assay was immunoSEQ multiplex PCR. The sample consists of 30,000 to 35,000 clones, 91% of them appearing once. Sample: PBMCs. The receptors shown here come from a donor aged 10 to 29 with latent tuberculosis or without tuberculosis infection.

The chain combines TRBV28 with TRBJ2-5, with a tentative D call TRBD1 (6 bases). The V gene lost 7 bases and the J gene lost 5 bases, with 23 bases spanning the gap. There are 16 residues in the CDR3. Germline V gene sequence: CDR1 MDHEN, CDR2 SYDVKM. CDR3 residues: CASTPLGLTGLETQYF. Written as DNA, the CDR3 is TGTGCCAGCACTCCTTTAGGCTTGACAGGTCTGGAGACCCAGTACTTC.

The genes are TRBV6-5 and TRBJ1-1; 7 positions agree with TRBD1. With 2 bases clipped from V and 5 bases from J, the junction kept 5 bases outside the gene matches. The CDR3 extends over 14 amino acids. The germline V gene has CDR1 MNHEY and CDR2 SVGAGI. The CDR3 spells CASSYRFRGTEAFF. Here the CDR3 DNA reads TGTGCCAGCAGTTACCGATTCAGGGGGACTGAAGCTTTCTTT.

The chain joins TRBV19 to TRBJ1-2, with TRBD1 identical over 7 bases. Germline CDR1 and CDR2: LNHDA and SQIVND (reference sequence). Trimming took 3 bases from V and 4 from J; bases not matched to a gene: 5. This CDR3 spans 14 amino acids. The CDR3: CASSMGQTSYGYTF. In nucleotides, the CDR3 is TGTGCCAGTAGTATGGGACAGACCTCCTATGGCTACACCTTC.

V usage is TRBV6-5 and J usage is TRBJ1-5; no clear D gene. This CDR3 is 13 amino acids long. V dropped 4 bases and J dropped 5 bases, with 9 bases sitting between them. Germline V gene lookup returns CDR1 MNHEY and CDR2 SVGAGI. The CDR3 protein is CASSWASYQPQHF. The CDR3 DNA follows: TGTGCCAGCAGTTGGGCAAGTTATCAGCCCCAGCATTTT.

The V and J genes are TRBV28 and TRBJ2-7; TRBD1 aligns across 10 bases. Germline values: CDR1 MDHEN, CDR2 SYDVKM. This CDR3 is built from 14 residues. V shed 3 bases and J 4 bases; nucleotides not matched to a gene: 3. The CDR3 spells CASSFRDRGYEQYF. The CDR3 DNA is TGTGCCAGCAGTTTCCGGGACAGGGGATACGAGCAGTACTTC.

The rearrangement joins TRBV15 to TRBJ2-5; 8 positions match TRBD1. The junction had 7 bases not matched to a gene; V was cut back by 5 bases and J by 5 bases. This CDR3 is 14 amino acids long. The germline gives CDR1 LNHNV, CDR2 YYDKDF (reference sequence). The CDR3 region has the DNA TGTGCCACCAGCTCGGACAGGGCGGTTGAGACCCAGTACTTC. This sequence encodes CATSSDRAVETQYF.

The V and J genes are TRBV7-8 and TRBJ2-2; the D gene is possibly TRBD1 (6 bases). V was trimmed by 7 bases and J by 6 bases, leaving 24 bases between them. This CDR3 has 17 residues. Germline V gives CDR1 SGHVS, CDR2 FQNEAQ. The CDR3 DNA sequence: TGTGCCAGCACGCTGCGGACAGCCCAGAGGTACGCCGGGGAGCTGTTTTTT. Encoded protein: CASTLRTAQRYAGELFF.

In this sample, this clone is medium-sized. This chain joins TRBV7-9 and TRBJ2-2, with D possibly matching TRBD2 (5 bases). V lost 4 bases and J 3 bases, leaving 18 bases between the germline ends. Per the germline V gene, CDR1 is SEHNR and CDR2 is FQNEAQ (reference sequence). CDR3 size: 17 residues. CDR3: CASSSIAPGVYTGELFF. As DNA, the CDR3 is TGTGCCAGCAGCTCAATAGCCCCCGGGGTTTACACCGGGGAGCTGTTTTTT.

The chain is built from TRBV7-2 and TRBJ2-1; 7 nucleotides match TRBD1. The CDR3 is 14 residues long. Germline V CDR1 and CDR2: SGHTA, FQGNSA. J gave up 6 bases and V 3 bases, and 5 bases lay outside the gene matches. The CDR3 sequence is CASSFRGQLNEQFF. The CDR3, as DNA: TGTGCCAGCAGCTTTCGGGGACAGCTCAATGAGCAGTTCTTC.

This chain connects TRBV5-4 to TRBJ2-2, with 10 bases fitting TRBD1. The V and J ends lost 4 bases and 7 bases, in that order; junction bases with no gene match: 7. The CDR3 totals 15 residues. The germline CDR1 and CDR2 sequences are SGHNT and YYREEE (reference sequence). In DNA form, the CDR3 reads TGTGCCAGCAGCCCGGGACAGGGGATCTTCGGGGAGCTGTTTTTT. Translated, it gives CASSPGQGIFGELFF.

V gene TRBV20-1 combines with J gene TRBJ1-2, with D maybe TRBD1 (6 bases). Germline V lookup: CDR1 DFQATT, CDR2 SNEGSKA (reference sequence). V was shortened by 6 bases and J by 2 bases, with 7 bases between the two germline ends. The CDR3 spans 11 residues. The chain's CDR3 is CSATGNYGYTF. CDR3 nucleotide sequence: TGCAGTGCGACAGGAAACTATGGCTACACCTTC.

V is TRBV5-5 and J is TRBJ2-7, with D unresolved. In germline, CDR1 is SGHKS, CDR2 YYEKEE (reference sequence). Deletions cut 0 bases from V and 3 bases from J, with 19 bases between. The CDR3 is 17 amino acids. The CDR3 sequence: CASSLAGFGLSLYEQYF. Written as DNA, the CDR3 is TGTGCCAGCAGCTTGGCCGGGTTCGGCCTATCCCTCTACGAGCAGTACTTC.

J is TRBJ2-5 and V is TRBV27; the match to TRBD1 covers 7 bases. This CDR3 has 17 residues. J gave up 5 bases and V 7 bases, and 19 bases lay outside the gene matches. CDR1 and CDR2 (germline): MNHEY, SMNVEV (reference sequence). The CDR3 DNA sequence: TGTGCCAGCAAACCAGACAGGGATGGCACGGGAATGGAGACCCAGTACTTC. Its protein product is CASKPDRDGTGMETQYF.

CDR3 bases: TGTGCCAGCAGCTTGGAGCCCGCCCAGCCCCAGCATTTT. Amino acids: CASSLEPAQPQHF. This chain connects TRBV5-4 to TRBJ1-5, with D hard to call. The CDR3 consists of 13 residues. Looked up from germline, CDR1 is SGHNT and CDR2 is YYREEE (reference sequence). Trimming left V 0 bases short and J 7 bases short, with 8 bases between.

The CDR3 loop reads CASSVAGLSEQYF. The CDR3 DNA reads TGTGCCAGCAGCGTAGCCGGACTAAGCGAGCAGTACTTC. V is TRBV9 and J is TRBJ2-7; perhaps TRBD2 as D (6 bases). With 0 bases removed from V and 6 bases from J, the gap between germline ends came to 10 bases. Germline lookup yields CDR1 SGDLS and CDR2 YYNGEE. The CDR3 has 13 amino acids. Drawing the rest from reference TRBV9 and TRBJ2-7, the complete variable domain is DSGVTQTPKHLITATGQRVTLRCSPRSGDLSVYWYQQSLDQGLQFLIQYYNGEERAKGNILERFSAQQFPDLHSELNLSSLELGDSALYFCASSVAGLSEQYFGPGTRLTVT.